This is a list of T cell receptor beta chains from one sample in a study of cytomegalovirus exposure and HLA in healthy donors. Here immunoSEQ multiplex PCR was the method, and the copy in TCRdb shows in-frame clones only, minus some. The data contain some 89,000 clones, about four fifths of them seen just once; the ten biggest clones take up about 1.9%. The sample taken for sequencing was PBMCs. The receptors come from a woman in her 30s in good health and CMV-seronegative. CDR3s include the opening cysteine and the closing phenylalanine or tryptophan. A D gene is named only where the DNA matches it firmly. Clone size appears in some rows only: once, few, many, or a class for an expanded clone.

V	D	J	size	CDR3	DNA
TRBV10-1	.	TRBJ2-7	.	CANPHRTAPYEQYF	TGCGCCAACCCGCATAGGACAGCCCCCTACGAGCAGTACTTC
TRBV5-5	.	TRBJ1-3	.	CASSFPRNTIYF	TGTGCCAGCAGCTTCCCGAGGAACACCATATATTTT
TRBV5-6	TRBD2	TRBJ2-1	.	CASSITSGSYRHEQFF	TGTGCCAGCAGCATAACTAGCGGGAGTTATAGGCATGAGCAGTTCTTC
TRBV7-9	TRBD2	TRBJ2-1	.	CASSLGASGLYNEQFF	TGTGCCAGCAGCTTAGGGGCTAGCGGGTTGTACAATGAGCAGTTCTTC
TRBV5-1	.	TRBJ1-5	once	CASSLTGNNQPQHF	TGCGCCAGCAGCTTGACAGGGAACAATCAGCCCCAGCATTTT
TRBV19	.	TRBJ2-7	.	CASSSGLGSYEQYF	TGTGCCAGTAGTAGCGGACTCGGCTCCTACGAGCAGTACTTC
TRBV5-1	TRBD1	TRBJ2-7	.	CASSLGQGASYEQYF	TGCGCCAGCAGCTTGGGACAGGGGGCATCCTACGAGCAGTACTTC
TRBV5-6	TRBD1	TRBJ2-5	.	CASSADRARAETQYF	TGTGCCAGCAGCGCCGACAGGGCCCGAGCAGAGACCCAGTACTTC
TRBV27	.	TRBJ2-7	.	CASSLLQGTAYEQYF	TGTGCCAGCAGTTTATTACAGGGGACTGCCTACGAGCAGTACTTC
TRBV9	.	TRBJ2-1	.	CASSSRDNYNEQFF	TGTGCCAGCAGCTCCCGGGACAACTACAATGAGCAGTTCTTC
TRBV27	TRBD1	TRBJ2-5	.	CASSLFPGPQGAQETQYF	TGTGCCAGCAGTTTATTCCCCGGACCCCAGGGGGCACAAGAGACCCAGTACTTC
TRBV27	.	TRBJ2-7	.	CASRRGQHYEQYF	TGTGCCAGCAGGCGCGGGCAGCACTACGAGCAGTACTTC
TRBV11-3	.	TRBJ2-2	.	CASSSTGRYTGELFF	TGTGCCAGCAGCTCGACAGGACGCTACACCGGGGAGCTGTTTTTT
TRBV28	TRBD1	TRBJ2-7	.	CASSPGQGYPYEQYF	TGTGCCAGCAGTCCAGGACAGGGATACCCCTACGAGCAGTACTTC
TRBV5-1	TRBD2	TRBJ2-1	.	CASSGVGTSGTNEQFF	TGCGCCAGCAGCGGCGTAGGTACTAGCGGGACCAATGAGCAGTTCTTC
TRBV21-1	.	TRBJ2-7	.	CASSNRDSSSYEQYF	TGTGCCAGCAGCAACCGGGACAGTAGCTCCTACGAGCAGTACTTC
TRBV10-3	.	TRBJ2-7	.	CAISERGGADEQYF	TGTGCCATCAGCGAGCGAGGGGGAGCCGACGAGCAGTACTTC
TRBV28	TRBD2	TRBJ2-5	.	CASSSPGLAGEQYF	TGTGCCAGCAGCTCACCGGGACTAGCGGGAGAGCAGTACTTC
TRBV7-9	TRBD1	TRBJ2-1	.	CASSFTTGDNEQFF	TGTGCCAGCAGCTTCACAACAGGGGATAATGAGCAGTTCTTC
TRBV10-1	.	TRBJ2-3	.	CASSESRTYGQYF	TGCGCCAGCAGTGAGTCGCGTACGTATGGGCAGTATTTT
TRBV5-1	.	TRBJ1-2	.	CATRPGSNYGYTF	TGCGCCACGCGGCCGGGGAGTAACTATGGCTACACCTTC
TRBV28	TRBD2	TRBJ2-7	.	CASSTSGIYEQYF	TGTGCCAGCAGTACTAGCGGGATCTACGAGCAGTACTTC
TRBV15	.	TRBJ2-3	once	CATSRSHTDTQYF	TGTGCCACCAGCAGATCCCACACAGATACGCAGTATTTT
TRBV28	TRBD1	TRBJ1-1	once	CASSSGTGWTEAFF	TGTGCCAGCAGCTCCGGGACAGGGTGGACTGAAGCTTTCTTT
TRBV7-8	TRBD1	TRBJ2-7	once	CASSLAGTGWAYEQYF	TGTGCCAGCAGCTTAGCGGGGACAGGGTGGGCATACGAGCAGTACTTC
TRBV7-9	TRBD2	TRBJ2-5	.	CASSDRLAPTRGEETQYF	TGTGCCAGCAGCGACCGACTAGCGCCAACCAGGGGAGAAGAGACCCAGTACTTC
TRBV10-3	TRBD1	TRBJ1-6	.	CAISRDSNSPLHF	TGTGCCATCAGTCGGGACAGTAATTCACCCCTCCACTTT
TRBV5-1	TRBD2	TRBJ2-1	.	CASSEGTSGRAGNEQFF	TGCGCCAGCAGCGAGGGGACTAGCGGGAGGGCCGGCAATGAGCAGTTCTTC
TRBV5-1	TRBD2	TRBJ2-5	.	CASSSLRAGGPNETQYF	TGCGCCAGCAGCTCTCTGCGAGCGGGAGGGCCTAATGAGACCCAGTACTTC
TRBV27	.	TRBJ2-3	.	CASSFRGTDTQYF	TGTGCCAGCAGTTTCCGGGGCACAGATACGCAGTATTTT
TRBV7-3	TRBD1	TRBJ2-6	.	CASSLRVPGQGSSSGANVLTF	TGTGCCAGCAGCTTAAGGGTCCCGGGACAGGGTTCGAGCTCTGGGGCCAACGTCCTGACTTTC
TRBV5-1	TRBD2	TRBJ2-5	.	CASRQTLAEGETQYF	TGCGCCAGCAGACAAACACTAGCGGAGGGAGAGACCCAGTACTTC
TRBV5-8	.	TRBJ2-6	few	CASSLGQGGTLTF	TGTGCCAGCAGCTTGGGACAGGGAGGTACCCTGACTTTC
TRBV4-3	.	TRBJ2-3	.	CASSQDASHTDTQYF	TGCGCCAGCAGCCAAGATGCTAGTCACACAGATACGCAGTATTTT
TRBV5-1	.	TRBJ2-7	.	CASSLSQNYEQYF	TGCGCCAGCAGCTTGAGTCAGAACTACGAGCAGTACTTC
TRBV7-2	.	TRBJ1-2	.	CASSLRAGLLSGYTF	TGTGCCAGCAGCTTAAGGGCAGGACTTCTGAGTGGCTACACCTTC
TRBV18	TRBD2	TRBJ2-3	.	CASSAWPSSGRSTDTQYF	TGTGCCAGCTCAGCCTGGCCCTCTAGCGGGAGAAGCACAGATACGCAGTATTTT
TRBV5-1	.	TRBJ1-3	few	CASSLASFTDSGNTIYF	TGCGCCAGCAGCTTGGCCTCTTTCACAGACTCTGGAAACACCATATATTTT
TRBV5-1	.	TRBJ2-5	.	CASSSLGVETQYF	TGCGCCAGCAGCTCATTAGGGGTGGAGACCCAGTACTTC
TRBV15	.	TRBJ2-1	.	CATSRDVPGNEQFF	TGTGCCACCAGCAGAGATGTGCCCGGCAATGAGCAGTTCTTC
TRBV6-5	.	TRBJ1-1	.	CASSPQPTQVTEAFF	TGTGCCAGCAGCCCTCAACCCACACAAGTGACTGAAGCTTTCTTT
TRBV9	TRBD1	TRBJ1-1	.	CASSLQQGANTEAFF	TGTGCCAGCAGCCTACAACAGGGGGCGAACACTGAAGCTTTCTTT
TRBV7-9	TRBD2	TRBJ2-7	.	CSSSLGSSSGKAYEQYF	TGTTCCAGCAGCTTAGGGTCGTCTAGCGGGAAGGCCTACGAGCAGTACTTC